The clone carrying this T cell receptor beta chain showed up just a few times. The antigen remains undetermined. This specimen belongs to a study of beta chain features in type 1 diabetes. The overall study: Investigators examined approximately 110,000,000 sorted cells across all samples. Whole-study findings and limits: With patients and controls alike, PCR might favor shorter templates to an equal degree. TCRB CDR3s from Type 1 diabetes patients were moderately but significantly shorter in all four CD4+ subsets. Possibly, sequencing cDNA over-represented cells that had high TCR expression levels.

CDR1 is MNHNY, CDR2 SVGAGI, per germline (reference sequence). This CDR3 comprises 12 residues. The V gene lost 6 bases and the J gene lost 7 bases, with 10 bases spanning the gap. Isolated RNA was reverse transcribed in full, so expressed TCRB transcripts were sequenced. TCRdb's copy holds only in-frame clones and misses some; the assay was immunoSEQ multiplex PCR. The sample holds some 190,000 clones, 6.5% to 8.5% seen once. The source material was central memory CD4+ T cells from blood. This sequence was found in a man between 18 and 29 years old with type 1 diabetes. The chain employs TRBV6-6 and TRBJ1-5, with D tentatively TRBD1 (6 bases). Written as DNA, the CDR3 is TGTGCCAGCAGGACCAGGGGCCAGCCCCAGCATTTT. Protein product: CASRTRGQPQHF.